The 18 T cell receptor beta chains below all came from one sample that was sequenced in a study of CD8 T cells in Susac syndrome. Reverse transcription used roughly 0.45 to 1 ug RNA and random hexamers. TCRdb re-derived calls from the immunoSEQ multiplex PCR reads in MiXCR, one entry per CDR3 protein. Of more than 80,000 distinct CDR3 sequences listed, approximately 94% are singletons. The sequencing sample was made of CD8+ T cells from PBMCs. These receptors originate from a human donor with Susac syndrome.

V usage is TRBV20-1 and J usage is TRBJ2-4; tentatively, D is TRBD2 (5 bases). Germline loops: CDR1 DFQATT, CDR2 SNEGSKA (reference sequence). This CDR3 is 13 amino acids long. The germline V and J ends were trimmed by 5 bases and 7 bases, with 15 bases remaining between them. The CDR3 region is CSAERGFQNIQYF. CDR3 sequence (DNA): TGCAGTGCTGAACGGGGTTTCCAGAACATTCAGTACTTC.

This clonotype has just a few counts. The V gene is TRBV5-6, the J gene TRBJ2-1, with unresolved D. Germline CDR1 and CDR2: SGHDT and YYEEEE. V was clipped by 0 bases and J by 6 bases, with 1 base between them. The CDR3 extends over 11 amino acids. CDR3 sequence: CASSLANEQFF. DNA for the CDR3: TGTGCCAGCAGCTTGGCCAATGAGCAGTTCTTC.

The chain links TRBV9 to TRBJ1-5; a weak D match, TRBD1 (5 bases). V dropped 3 bases and J dropped 3 bases, with 13 bases sitting between them. Germline assignment: CDR1 SGDLS and CDR2 YYNGEE. The CDR3 runs to 15 residues. The CDR3: CASSDRGGVNQPQHF. The CDR3 nucleotides read TGTGCCAGCAGCGACCGTGGGGGGGTCAATCAGCCCCAGCATTTT.

The chain combines TRBV29-1 with TRBJ1-4, with D possibly TRBD1 on 6 matching bases. V was shortened by 5 bases and J by 8 bases, with 18 bases between the two germline ends. The CDR3 is made up of 14 amino acids. Per germline, CDR1 SQVTM and CDR2 ANQGSEA. CDR3 residues: CSVYTGDTHEKLFF. The CDR3 DNA reads as TGCAGCGTTTATACCGGGGACACCCACGAAAAACTGTTTTTT.

The chain couples TRBV23-1 to TRBJ1-2; possible D gene TRBD1, 6 bases. Being an ORF, TRBV23-1 has a function that is uncertain. With 10 bases removed from V and 5 bases from J, the gap between germline ends came to 26 bases. The CDR3 is 16 amino acids. CDR3 DNA: TGCGCCACCGGCACCGGGACACCCCGCTTGGTTTATGGCTACACCTTC. Translated: CATGTGTPRLVYGYTF.

The chain recombines TRBV4-1 with TRBJ2-1; 8 bases are shared with TRBD2. The CDR3 consists of 15 residues. Looked up from germline, CDR1 is MGHRA and CDR2 is YSYEKL. V was pared by 6 bases and J by 5 bases, with 9 bases of the junction left unmatched. As DNA, the CDR3 is TGCGCCAGCAGAAAAACAACTAGCGGAGACAATGAGCAGTTCTTC. Protein: CASRKTTSGDNEQFF.

The chain has TRBV20-1 and TRBJ2-5, with 7 bases aligning to TRBD2. CDR1 is DFQATT and CDR2 is SNEGSKA in the germline V gene (reference sequence). With V trimmed by 5 bases and J by 5 bases, 8 bases remained unmatched. The CDR3 is made up of 13 amino acids. CDR3 protein: CSAASGSGETQYF. CDR3 coding DNA: TGCAGTGCTGCTAGCGGCTCTGGGGAGACCCAGTACTTC.

The chain joins TRBV18 to TRBJ1-2, with D tentatively TRBD1 (6 bases). Germline CDR1 and CDR2: KGHSH and LQKENI. This CDR3 spans 15 amino acids. V was pared by 3 bases and J by 8 bases, with 19 bases between. The CDR3 DNA reads as TGTGCCAGCTCACCCGAGACAGGCCCTACTGGGGGCTACACCTTC. Translated, it gives CASSPETGPTGGYTF.

The chain joins TRBV9 to TRBJ1-3; TRBD1 agrees at 9 bases. The CDR3 sequence is 14 residues long. Trimming cost V 2 bases and J 3 bases; bases outside gene matches: 0. Germline V lookup: CDR1 SGDLS, CDR2 YYNGEE. This CDR3 is CASSVGQGGNTIYF. CDR3 coding DNA: TGTGCCAGCAGCGTGGGACAGGGTGGAAACACCATATATTTT.

The table lists this clonotype with a count of one. This chain connects TRBV9 to TRBJ1-2; D not certain. The CDR3 covers 12 residues. V was cut by 0 bases and J by 8 bases, with 8 bases left in between. CDR1 is SGDLS, CDR2 YYNGEE, per germline. CDR3 sequence reads: CASSVGGKGYTF. The CDR3 DNA follows: TGTGCCAGCAGCGTAGGAGGGAAAGGCTACACCTTC.

The chain joins TRBV7-9 to TRBJ2-2; perhaps TRBD1 as D (5 bases). V dropped 3 bases and J dropped 4 bases, with 9 bases sitting between them. Germline CDR1 is SEHNR and CDR2 is FQNEAQ (reference sequence). This CDR3 is built from 14 residues. CDR3 nucleotide sequence: TGTGCCAGCAGCTTTTCAGGGCCCACCGGGGAGCTGTTTTTT. This encodes CASSFSGPTGELFF.

This clonotype appeared once. The chain employs TRBV20-1 and TRBJ2-5, with D possibly TRBD2 on 5 matching bases. V was shortened by 0 bases and J by 4 bases, with 18 bases between the two germline ends. The CDR3 has 16 residues. Looked up from germline, CDR1 is DFQATT and CDR2 is SNEGSKA (reference sequence). This CDR3 is CSARDRIRVAGETQYF. The DNA for the CDR3 is TGCAGTGCTAGAGATCGAATTAGGGTCGCGGGAGAGACCCAGTACTTC.

The chain recombines TRBV7-6 with TRBJ1-2; D is ambiguous. Germline CDR1 reads SGHVS; CDR2 reads FNYEAQ. The CDR3 has 13 residues. With 5 bases removed from V and 8 bases from J, the gap between germline ends came to 15 bases. The CDR3 nucleotides read TGTGCCAGCAGCCCCTGGGTGGCCCTGGGCTACACCTTC. Its protein product is CASSPWVALGYTF.

This chain connects TRBV19 to TRBJ2-3; TRBD2 might be the D (5 bases). V gave up 4 bases and J gave up 2 bases, with 10 bases separating them. CDR1 and CDR2 (germline): LNHDA, SQIVND (reference sequence). This CDR3 region has 14 residues. CDR3 nucleotide sequence: TGTGCCAGTAGTACCCTCGACTACACAGATACGCAGTATTTT. It translates to CASSTLDYTDTQYF.

This chain uses TRBV29-1 with TRBJ1-1, with D perhaps TRBD1 (5 bases). Germline V CDR1 and CDR2: SQVTM, ANQGSEA. This CDR3 contains 13 residues. V lost 8 bases and J lost 3, with 16 bases in between. The CDR3 is CSMGRAGYTEAFF. The CDR3 coding sequence is TGCAGCATGGGGCGCGCAGGGTACACTGAAGCTTTCTTT.

The rearrangement joins TRBV7-2 to TRBJ1-5; D remains ambiguous. This CDR3 comprises 15 residues. V dropped 1 base and J dropped 6 bases, with 13 bases sitting between them. CDR1 is SGHTA and CDR2 is FQGNSA in the germline V gene. In DNA form, the CDR3 reads TGTGCCAGCAGCTTAGATGGAGGGATGTCTCAGCCCCAGCATTTT. Encoded protein: CASSLDGGMSQPQHF.

This clonotype was detected a few times. V is TRBV7-8 and J is TRBJ2-5; 10 positions agree with TRBD2. CDR3 length: 16 amino acids. The ends lost 0 bases at V and 2 bases at J; junction bases unmatched: 3. Per the germline V gene, CDR1 is SGHVS and CDR2 is FQNEAQ. The CDR3 nucleotides read TGTGCCAGCAGCTTAGCTCTAGCGGGGGCTCAAGAGACCCAGTACTTC. Translation: CASSLALAGAQETQYF.

The V and J genes are TRBV20-1 and TRBJ2-1; perhaps TRBD1 as D (7 bases). The germline V gene has CDR1 DFQATT and CDR2 SNEGSKA (reference sequence). Between the trimmed V and J ends, which lost 8 bases and 7 bases, there was a span of 12 bases. The CDR3 is 11 residues long. The CDR3 sequence is CSLPGGNEQFF. CDR3 coding DNA: TGCAGTCTCCCAGGGGGGAATGAGCAGTTCTTC.